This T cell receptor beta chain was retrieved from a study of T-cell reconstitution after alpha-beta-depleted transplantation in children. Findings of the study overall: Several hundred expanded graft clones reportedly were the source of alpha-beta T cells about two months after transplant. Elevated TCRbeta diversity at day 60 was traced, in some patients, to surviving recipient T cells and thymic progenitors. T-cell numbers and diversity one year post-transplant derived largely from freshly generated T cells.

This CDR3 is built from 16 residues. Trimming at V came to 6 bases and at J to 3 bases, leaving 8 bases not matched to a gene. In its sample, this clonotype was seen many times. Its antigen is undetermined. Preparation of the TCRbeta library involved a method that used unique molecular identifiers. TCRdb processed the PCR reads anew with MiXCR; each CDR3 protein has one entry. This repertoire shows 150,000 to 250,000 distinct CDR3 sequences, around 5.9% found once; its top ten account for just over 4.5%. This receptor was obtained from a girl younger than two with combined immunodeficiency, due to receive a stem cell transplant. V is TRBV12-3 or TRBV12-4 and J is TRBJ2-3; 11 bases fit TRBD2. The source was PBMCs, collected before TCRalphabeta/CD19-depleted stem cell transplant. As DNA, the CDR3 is TGTGCCAGCAGCCGAGGGGCTAGCGGGGGGACAGATACGCAGTATTTT. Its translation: CASSRGASGGTDTQYF.